A single sample gave rise to the 17 T cell receptor beta chains below, sequenced in a study of T cell repertoires in cytomegalovirus infection. TCRdb reprocessed the reads via MiXCR and lists one record per CDR3 protein. Among some 680,000 distinct CDR3 sequences listed, 35% to 45% were seen once. Material for sequencing was PBMCs. The source of these receptors is a human donor in good health (CMV status not recorded). Some clones in this sample may be carry-over from other donors' samples.

This clonotype was counted between two and nine times. V gene TRBV28 combines with J gene TRBJ2-7, with a weak D call TRBD2 (6 bases). Between the trimmed V and J ends, which lost 11 bases and 3 bases, there was a span of 20 bases. This CDR3 has 14 residues. Germline assignment: CDR1 MDHEN and CDR2 SYDVKM. CDR3 loop: CAATAGDSRYEQYF. For the CDR3, the DNA is TGTGCCGCTACGGCCGGGGACTCCCGCTACGAGCAGTACTTC.

J is TRBJ2-3 and V is TRBV15; D is unresolved. V shed 0 bases and J shed 3 bases, with 13 bases lying between them. Germline lookup yields CDR1 LNHNV and CDR2 YYDKDF (reference sequence). The CDR3 is 16 residues long. The CDR3 sequence: CATSRDRWGGTDTQYF. The CDR3 DNA reads as TGTGCCACCAGCAGAGATCGATGGGGTGGAACAGATACGCAGTATTTT.

V is TRBV12-3 or TRBV12-4 and J is TRBJ2-7, with 8 bases that match TRBD2. The CDR3 spans 17 residues. The J segment lost 0 bases and the V segment lost 5 bases, leaving 12 bases of the junction unmatched. CDR3 sequence reads: CASSGEGVAGISYEQYF. The CDR3 DNA sequence: TGTGCCAGCAGTGGGGAGGGGGTAGCGGGGATCTCCTACGAGCAGTACTTC.

This sequence joins TRBV20-1 and TRBJ1-5; 7 bases match TRBD1. J lost 7 bases, V lost 6 bases, and 3 bases had no gene match. Per germline, CDR1 DFQATT and CDR2 SNEGSKA (reference sequence). The CDR3 extends over 11 amino acids. This CDR3 reads CSARGAQPQHF. For the CDR3, the DNA is TGCAGTGCCAGGGGGGCCCAGCCCCAGCATTTT.

The chain uses TRBV11-2 and TRBJ2-6; TRBD1 aligns across 9 bases. Germline V gene lookup returns CDR1 SGHAT and CDR2 FQNNGV. The CDR3 runs 18 residues. V shed 5 bases, J shed 1 base, and the junction held 9 bases outside the gene matches. The DNA for the CDR3 is TGTGCCAGCAGCCAACCACCGGGACAGGGTTCTGGGGCCAACGTCCTGACTTTC. Translating gives CASSQPPGQGSGANVLTF. Filled out from reference TRBV11-2 and TRBJ2-6, the complete variable domain reads EAGVAQSPRYKIIEKRQSVAFWCNPISGHATLYWYQQILGQGPKLLIQFQNNGVVDDSQLPKDRFSAERLKGVDSTLKIQPAKLEDSAVYLCASSQPPGQGSGANVLTFGAGSRLTVL.

The genes are TRBV4-1 and TRBJ2-1; 8 positions match TRBD1. J gave up 4 bases and V 1 base, and 6 bases lay outside the gene matches. The CDR3 runs to 16 residues. In germline, CDR1 is MGHRA, CDR2 YSYEKL. In DNA, the CDR3 is TGCGCCAGCAGCCAAGGGAACAGGGGGTCTTACAATGAGCAGTTCTTC. Protein product: CASSQGNRGSYNEQFF.

This clonotype occurred many times. The chain links TRBV7-9 to TRBJ1-1, with D perhaps TRBD1 (5 bases). The germline V gene has CDR1 SEHNR and CDR2 FQNEAQ (reference sequence). The CDR3 length is 14 residues. V dropped 5 bases and J dropped 1 base, with 11 bases sitting between them. The CDR3 DNA is TGTGCCAGCAGCCCGAGACAGACGAACACTGAAGCTTTCTTT. Its protein is CASSPRQTNTEAFF.

This sequence joins TRBV2 and TRBJ1-1; D not certain. V gave up 2 bases and J gave up 1 base, with 8 bases separating them. The germline gives CDR1 SNHLY, CDR2 FYNNEI. The CDR3 runs to 14 residues. The CDR3 sequence: CASSEFSGNTEAFF. Written as DNA, the CDR3 is TGTGCCAGCAGTGAATTTTCAGGGAACACTGAAGCTTTCTTT.

The CDR3 DNA reads as TGTGCCAGCAGTGAAGAGTCTTGGGTCTCTAACTATGGCTACACCTTC. It translates to CASSEESWVSNYGYTF. The gene calls are TRBV2 and TRBJ1-2; D not resolved. There are 16 residues in the CDR3. V was pared by 1 base and J by 0 bases, with 12 bases between. Germline V gene sequence: CDR1 SNHLY, CDR2 FYNNEI.

This clonotype was observed a single time. This chain joins TRBV3-1 and TRBJ1-5; 12 bases align to TRBD1. V lost 0 bases to trimming and J lost 14 bases; unmatched junction nucleotides: 14. Germline CDR1 is LGHDT and CDR2 is YNNKEL (reference sequence). The CDR3 consists of 17 residues. The CDR3 is CASSQEDLGQGASVKHF. CDR3 nucleotide sequence: TGTGCCAGCAGCCAAGAGGATTTGGGACAGGGGGCATCGGTTAAGCATTTT.

This chain joins TRBV5-6 and TRBJ2-1; the match to TRBD2 covers 11 bases. J gave up 4 bases and V 1 base, and 7 bases lay outside the gene matches. Germline values: CDR1 SGHDT, CDR2 YYEEEE. There are 17 residues in the CDR3. The CDR3 nucleotides read TGTGCCAGCAGCTTGTTTCAGGGACTAGCGGTATACAATGAGCAGTTCTTC. Translated: CASSLFQGLAVYNEQFF.

This chain joins TRBV2 and TRBJ1-1; the D is unclear. Germline V gives CDR1 SNHLY, CDR2 FYNNEI. This CDR3 has 13 residues. Trimming took off 10 bases at V and 3 bases at J, with 15 bases between the two ends. The CDR3 loop reads CAILQYTYTEAFF. DNA of the CDR3: TGTGCCATCCTACAGTATACATACACTGAAGCTTTCTTT.

The V call is TRBV5-1, the J call TRBJ2-3, with 9 bases identical to TRBD2. The CDR3 extends over 16 amino acids. Trimming took 0 bases from V and 5 from J; bases not matched to a gene: 7. Germline V gene sequence: CDR1 SGHRS, CDR2 YFSETQ. CDR3 amino acids: CASSLGSAGGKDTQYF. The CDR3 coding sequence is TGCGCCAGCAGCTTGGGGTCGGCGGGAGGGAAAGATACGCAGTATTTT.

This rearrangement joins TRBV15 to TRBJ1-5, with 7 bases matching TRBD1. Germline CDR1 is LNHNV and CDR2 is YYDKDF (reference sequence). The CDR3 runs 17 residues. Trimming removed 4 bases from V and 10 bases from J; junction bases left unmatched: 19. The CDR3 nucleotides are TGTGCCACCAGCAACGAGTTTGACAGGGCCCGTACTCTACCCCAGCATTTT. It translates to CATSNEFDRARTLPQHF.

The CDR3 region is CSARDPRARETQYF. In DNA form, the CDR3 reads TGCAGTGCTAGAGATCCGAGAGCACGGGAGACCCAGTACTTC. This rearrangement joins TRBV20-1 to TRBJ2-5; no clear D. The CDR3 extends over 14 amino acids. With 0 bases removed from V and 5 bases from J, the gap between germline ends came to 13 bases. Germline lookup yields CDR1 DFQATT and CDR2 SNEGSKA (reference sequence).

The chain employs TRBV6-1 and TRBJ2-5, with 10 bases matching TRBD2. V lost 5 bases, J lost 0 bases, and 3 bases stayed unmatched. The CDR3 is made up of 15 amino acids. Germline V lookup: CDR1 MNHNS, CDR2 SASEGT. This chain's CDR3 is CASSPSGGNQETQYF. As DNA, the CDR3 is TGTGCCAGCAGTCCTAGCGGGGGAAACCAAGAGACCCAGTACTTC.

V gene TRBV5-8 combines with J gene TRBJ2-1; 12 bases fit TRBD2. Looked up from germline, CDR1 is SGHTS and CDR2 is YDEGEE. The trim removed 4 bases at V and 0 bases at J, leaving 11 bases unmatched. This CDR3 region has 19 residues. The CDR3 is CASSRMGLAGGPSYNEQFF. CDR3 sequence (DNA): TGTGCCAGCAGCCGAATGGGGCTAGCGGGAGGGCCCTCCTACAATGAGCAGTTCTTC. Variable domain in full (rest from reference TRBV5-8 and TRBJ2-1): EAGVTQSPTHLIKTRGQQATLRCSPISGHTSVYWYQQALGLGLQFLLWYDEGEERNRGNFPPRFSGRQFPNYSSELNVNALELEDSALYLCASSRMGLAGGPSYNEQFFGPGTRLTVL.